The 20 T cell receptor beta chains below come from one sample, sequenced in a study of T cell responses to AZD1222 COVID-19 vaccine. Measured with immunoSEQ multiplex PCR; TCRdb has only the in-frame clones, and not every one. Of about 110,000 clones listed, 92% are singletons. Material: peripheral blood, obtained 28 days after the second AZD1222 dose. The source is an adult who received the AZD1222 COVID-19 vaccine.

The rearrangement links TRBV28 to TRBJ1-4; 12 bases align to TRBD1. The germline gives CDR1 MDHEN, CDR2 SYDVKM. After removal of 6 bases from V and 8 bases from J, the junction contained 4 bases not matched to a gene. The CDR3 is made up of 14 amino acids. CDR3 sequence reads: CASSGTGGAEKLFF. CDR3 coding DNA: TGTGCCAGCAGCGGGACAGGGGGCGCCGAAAAACTGTTTTTT.

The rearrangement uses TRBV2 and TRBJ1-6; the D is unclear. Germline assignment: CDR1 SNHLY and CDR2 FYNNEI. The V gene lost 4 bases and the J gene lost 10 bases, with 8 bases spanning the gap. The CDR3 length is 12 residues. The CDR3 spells CASSVRRSPLHF. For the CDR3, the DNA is TGTGCCAGCAGTGTAAGACGATCACCCCTCCACTTT.

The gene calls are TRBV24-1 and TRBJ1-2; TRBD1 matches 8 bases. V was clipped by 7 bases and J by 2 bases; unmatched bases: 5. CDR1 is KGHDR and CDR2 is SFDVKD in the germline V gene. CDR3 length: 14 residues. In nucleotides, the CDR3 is TGTGCCACCAGGGGGACAGGCGGAAACTATGGCTACACCTTC. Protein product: CATRGTGGNYGYTF.

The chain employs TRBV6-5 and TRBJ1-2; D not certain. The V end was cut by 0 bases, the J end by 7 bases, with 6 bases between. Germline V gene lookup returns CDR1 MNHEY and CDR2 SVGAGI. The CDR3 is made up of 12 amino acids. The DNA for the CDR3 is TGTGCCAGCAGTTACTCAGGGCGTGGCTACACCTTC. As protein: CASSYSGRGYTF.

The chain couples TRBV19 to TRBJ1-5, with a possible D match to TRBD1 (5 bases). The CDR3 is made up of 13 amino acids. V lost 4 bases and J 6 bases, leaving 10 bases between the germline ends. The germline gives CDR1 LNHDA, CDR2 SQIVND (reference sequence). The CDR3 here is CASSTTGSQPQHF. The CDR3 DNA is TGTGCCAGTAGTACCACAGGTTCTCAGCCCCAGCATTTT.

CDR3 region: CASSIGVLAGASYNEQFF. Here the CDR3 DNA reads TGTGCCAGTAGTATAGGGGTACTAGCGGGAGCATCCTACAATGAGCAGTTCTTC. The chain recombines TRBV19 with TRBJ2-1; 11 bases map to TRBD2. Germline loops: CDR1 LNHDA, CDR2 SQIVND (reference sequence). V was pared by 1 base and J by 1 base, with 6 bases of the junction left unmatched. CDR3 length equals 18 residues.

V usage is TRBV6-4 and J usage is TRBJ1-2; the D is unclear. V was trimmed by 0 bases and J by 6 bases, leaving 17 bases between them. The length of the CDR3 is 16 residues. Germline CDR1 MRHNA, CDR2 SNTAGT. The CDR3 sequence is CASSDSSRSGLDGYTF. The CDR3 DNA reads TGTGCCAGCAGTGACTCGAGTCGTTCGGGGTTAGATGGCTACACCTTC.

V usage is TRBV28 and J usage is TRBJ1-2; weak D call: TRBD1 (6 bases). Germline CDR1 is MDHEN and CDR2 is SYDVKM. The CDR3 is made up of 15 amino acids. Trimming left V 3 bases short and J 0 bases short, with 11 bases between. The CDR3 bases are TGTGCCAGCAGTTTTTACAGGACAGCTAACTATGGCTACACCTTC. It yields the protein CASSFYRTANYGYTF.

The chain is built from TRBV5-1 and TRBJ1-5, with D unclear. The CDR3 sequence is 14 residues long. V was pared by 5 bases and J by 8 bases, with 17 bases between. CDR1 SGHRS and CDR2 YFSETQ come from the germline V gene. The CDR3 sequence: CASSHDGIWEPQHF. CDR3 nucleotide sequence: TGCGCCAGCAGTCACGACGGGATTTGGGAGCCCCAGCATTTT. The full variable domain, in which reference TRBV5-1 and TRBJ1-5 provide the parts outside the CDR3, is KAGVTQTPRYLIKTRGQQVTLSCSPISGHRSVSWYQQTPGQGLQFLFEYFSETQRNKGNFPGRFSGRQFSNSRSEMNVSTLELGDSALYLCASSHDGIWEPQHFGDGTRLSIL.

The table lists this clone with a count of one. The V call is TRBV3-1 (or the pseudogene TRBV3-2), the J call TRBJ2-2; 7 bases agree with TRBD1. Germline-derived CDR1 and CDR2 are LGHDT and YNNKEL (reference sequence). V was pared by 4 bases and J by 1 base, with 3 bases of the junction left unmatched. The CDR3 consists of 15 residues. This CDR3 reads CASSRWTGNTGELFF. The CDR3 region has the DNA TGTGCCAGCAGCCGCTGGACAGGGAACACCGGGGAGCTGTTTTTT.

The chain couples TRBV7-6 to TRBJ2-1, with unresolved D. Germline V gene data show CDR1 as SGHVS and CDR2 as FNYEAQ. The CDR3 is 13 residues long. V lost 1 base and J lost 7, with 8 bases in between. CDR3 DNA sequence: TGTGCCAGCAGCTTAGGGGCTCGAAATGAGCAGTTCTTC. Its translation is CASSLGARNEQFF.

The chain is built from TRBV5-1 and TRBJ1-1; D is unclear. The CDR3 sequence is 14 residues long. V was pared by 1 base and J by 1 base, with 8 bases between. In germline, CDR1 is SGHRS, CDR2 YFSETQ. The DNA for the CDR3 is TGCGCCAGCAGCTTGCCGCAGGAGAACACTGAAGCTTTCTTT. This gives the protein CASSLPQENTEAFF. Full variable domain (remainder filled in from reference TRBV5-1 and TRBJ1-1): KAGVTQTPRYLIKTRGQQVTLSCSPISGHRSVSWYQQTPGQGLQFLFEYFSETQRNKGNFPGRFSGRQFSNSRSEMNVSTLELGDSALYLCASSLPQENTEAFFGQGTRLTVV.

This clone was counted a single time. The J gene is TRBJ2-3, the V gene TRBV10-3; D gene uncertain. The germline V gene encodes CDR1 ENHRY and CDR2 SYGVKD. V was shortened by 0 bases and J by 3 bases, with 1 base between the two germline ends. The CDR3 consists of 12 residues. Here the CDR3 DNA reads TGTGCCATCAGTGAGTCGACAGATACGCAGTATTTT. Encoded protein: CAISESTDTQYF.

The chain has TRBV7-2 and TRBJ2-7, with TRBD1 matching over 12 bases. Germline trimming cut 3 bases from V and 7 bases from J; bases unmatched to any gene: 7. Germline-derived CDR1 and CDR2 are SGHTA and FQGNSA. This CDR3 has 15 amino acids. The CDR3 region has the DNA TGTGCCAGCAGCTTGTTGTGGGACAGGGGGCTTGAGCAGTACTTC. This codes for CASSLLWDRGLEQYF.

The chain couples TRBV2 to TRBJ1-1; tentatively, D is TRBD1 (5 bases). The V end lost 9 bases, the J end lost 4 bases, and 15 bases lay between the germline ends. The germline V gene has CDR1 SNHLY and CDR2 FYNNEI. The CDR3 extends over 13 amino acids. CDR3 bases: TGTGCCAGTTCTGGAGGGGAGGGCACTGAAGCTTTCTTT. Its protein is CASSGGEGTEAFF.

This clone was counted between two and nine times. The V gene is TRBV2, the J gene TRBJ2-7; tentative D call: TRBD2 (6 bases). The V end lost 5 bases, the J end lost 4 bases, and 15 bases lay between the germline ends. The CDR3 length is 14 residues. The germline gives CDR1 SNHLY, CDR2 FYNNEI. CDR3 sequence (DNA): TGTGCCAGCAGTATCTTGGGGGGAGAGTACGAGCAGTACTTC. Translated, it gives CASSILGGEYEQYF.

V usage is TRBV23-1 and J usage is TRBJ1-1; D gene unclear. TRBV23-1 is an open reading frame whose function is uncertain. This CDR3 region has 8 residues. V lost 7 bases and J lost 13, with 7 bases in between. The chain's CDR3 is CASIPSFF. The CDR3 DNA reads TGCGCCAGCATACCCAGTTTCTTT.

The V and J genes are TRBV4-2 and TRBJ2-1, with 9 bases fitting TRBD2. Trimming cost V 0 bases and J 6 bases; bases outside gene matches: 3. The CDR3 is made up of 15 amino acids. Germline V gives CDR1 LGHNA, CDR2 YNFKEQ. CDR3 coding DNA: TGTGCCAGCAGCCAAGAGGGACTAGCTTCCAATGAGCAGTTCTTC. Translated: CASSQEGLASNEQFF.

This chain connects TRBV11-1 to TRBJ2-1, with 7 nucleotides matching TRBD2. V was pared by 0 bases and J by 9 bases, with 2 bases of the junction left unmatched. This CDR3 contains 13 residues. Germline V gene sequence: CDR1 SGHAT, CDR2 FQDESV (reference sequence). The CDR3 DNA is TGTGCCAGCAGCTTAGCGTGGGGGGGTGAGCAGTTCTTC. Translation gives CASSLAWGGEQFF.

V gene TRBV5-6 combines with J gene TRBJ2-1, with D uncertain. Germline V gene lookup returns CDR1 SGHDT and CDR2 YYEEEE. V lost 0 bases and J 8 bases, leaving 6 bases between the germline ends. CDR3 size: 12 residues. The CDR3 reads CASSLAGDEQFF. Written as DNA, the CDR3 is TGTGCCAGCAGCTTGGCTGGGGATGAGCAGTTCTTC.